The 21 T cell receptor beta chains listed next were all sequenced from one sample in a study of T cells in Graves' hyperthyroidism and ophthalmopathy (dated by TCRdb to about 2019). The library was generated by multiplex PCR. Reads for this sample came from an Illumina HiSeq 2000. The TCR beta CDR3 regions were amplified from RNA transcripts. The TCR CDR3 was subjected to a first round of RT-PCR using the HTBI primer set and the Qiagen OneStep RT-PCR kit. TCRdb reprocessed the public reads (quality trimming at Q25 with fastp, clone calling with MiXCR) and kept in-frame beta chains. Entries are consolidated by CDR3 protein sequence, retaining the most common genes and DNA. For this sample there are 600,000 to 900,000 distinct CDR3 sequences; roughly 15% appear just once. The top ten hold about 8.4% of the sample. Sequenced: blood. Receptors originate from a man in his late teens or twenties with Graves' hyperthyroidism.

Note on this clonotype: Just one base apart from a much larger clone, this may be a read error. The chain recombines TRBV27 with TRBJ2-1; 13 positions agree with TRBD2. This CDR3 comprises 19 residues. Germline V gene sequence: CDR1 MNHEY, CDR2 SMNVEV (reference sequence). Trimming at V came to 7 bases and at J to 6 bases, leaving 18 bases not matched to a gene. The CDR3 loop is CASNQPGLAGPRRGNEQFF. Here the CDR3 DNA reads TGTGCCAGCAATCAACCGGGACTAGCGGGACCCCGCCGGGGCAATGAGCAGTTCTTC.

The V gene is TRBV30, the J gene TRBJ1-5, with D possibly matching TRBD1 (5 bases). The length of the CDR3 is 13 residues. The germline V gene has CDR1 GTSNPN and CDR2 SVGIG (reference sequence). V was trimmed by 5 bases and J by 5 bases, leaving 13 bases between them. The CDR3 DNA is TGTGCCTGGGGCCCAGGGTTCCATCAGCCCCAGCATTTT. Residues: CAWGPGFHQPQHF.

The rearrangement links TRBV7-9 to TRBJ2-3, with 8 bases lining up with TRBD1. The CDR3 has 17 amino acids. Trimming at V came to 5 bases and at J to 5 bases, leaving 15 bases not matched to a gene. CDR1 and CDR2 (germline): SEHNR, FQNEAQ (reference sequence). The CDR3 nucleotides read TGTGCCAGCAGCCCAACGGTAGGACAGGGAAGTATAGATACGCAGTATTTT. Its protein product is CASSPTVGQGSIDTQYF.

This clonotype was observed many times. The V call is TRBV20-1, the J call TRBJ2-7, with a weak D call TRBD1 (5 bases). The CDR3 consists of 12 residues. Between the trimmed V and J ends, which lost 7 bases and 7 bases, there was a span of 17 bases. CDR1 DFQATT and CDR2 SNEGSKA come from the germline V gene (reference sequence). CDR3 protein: CSVKGLLGEQYF. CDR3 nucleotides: TGCAGTGTCAAGGGGCTCCTGGGGGAGCAGTACTTC.

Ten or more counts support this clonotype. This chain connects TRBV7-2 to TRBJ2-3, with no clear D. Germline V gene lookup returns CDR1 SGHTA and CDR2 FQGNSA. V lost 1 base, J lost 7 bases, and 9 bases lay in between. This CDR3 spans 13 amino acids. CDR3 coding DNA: TGTGCCAGCAGCTTAGGGGATCTTAATACGCAGTATTTT. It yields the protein CASSLGDLNTQYF. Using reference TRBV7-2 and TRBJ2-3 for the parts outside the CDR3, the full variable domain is GAGVSQSPSNKVTEKGKDVELRCDPISGHTALYWYRQSLGQGLEFLIYFQGNSAPDKSGLPSDRFSAERTGGSVSTLTIQRTQQEDSAVYLCASSLGDLNTQYFGPGTRLTVL.

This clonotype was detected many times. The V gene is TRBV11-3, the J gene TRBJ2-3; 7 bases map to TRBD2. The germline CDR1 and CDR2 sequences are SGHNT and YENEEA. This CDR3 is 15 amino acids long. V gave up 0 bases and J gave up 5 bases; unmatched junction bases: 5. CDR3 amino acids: CASSLERETGDTQYF. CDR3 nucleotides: TGTGCCAGCAGCTTAGAGCGGGAGACGGGAGATACGCAGTATTTT.

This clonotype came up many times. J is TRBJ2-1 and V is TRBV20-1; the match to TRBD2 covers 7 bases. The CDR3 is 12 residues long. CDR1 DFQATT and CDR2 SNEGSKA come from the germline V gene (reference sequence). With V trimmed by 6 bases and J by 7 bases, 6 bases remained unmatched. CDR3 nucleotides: TGCAGTGCACCCGGACTAGGGAATGAGCAGTTCTTC. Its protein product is CSAPGLGNEQFF.

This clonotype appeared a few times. The CDR3 DNA follows: TGTGCCAGCAGCTCGACAGGGACAGCTTTCTTT. This gives the protein CASSSTGTAFF. This chain joins TRBV7-9 and TRBJ1-1; 7 bases map to TRBD1. After removal of 4 bases from V and 10 bases from J, the junction contained 3 bases not matched to a gene. Germline V lookup: CDR1 SEHNR, CDR2 FQNEAQ (reference sequence). The CDR3 is made up of 11 amino acids.

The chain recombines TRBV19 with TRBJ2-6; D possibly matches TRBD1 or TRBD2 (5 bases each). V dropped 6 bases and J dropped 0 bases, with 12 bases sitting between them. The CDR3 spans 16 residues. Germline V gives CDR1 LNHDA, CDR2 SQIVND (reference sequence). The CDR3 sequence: CASREWGRSGANVLTF. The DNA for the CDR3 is TGTGCCAGTAGGGAGTGGGGACGCTCTGGGGCCAACGTCCTGACTTTC.

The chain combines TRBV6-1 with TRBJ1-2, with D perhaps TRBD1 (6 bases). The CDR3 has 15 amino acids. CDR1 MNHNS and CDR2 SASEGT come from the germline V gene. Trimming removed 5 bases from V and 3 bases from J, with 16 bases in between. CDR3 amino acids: CASSTRKGEDYGYTF. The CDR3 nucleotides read TGTGCCAGCAGTACCCGCAAGGGGGAGGACTATGGCTACACCTTC.

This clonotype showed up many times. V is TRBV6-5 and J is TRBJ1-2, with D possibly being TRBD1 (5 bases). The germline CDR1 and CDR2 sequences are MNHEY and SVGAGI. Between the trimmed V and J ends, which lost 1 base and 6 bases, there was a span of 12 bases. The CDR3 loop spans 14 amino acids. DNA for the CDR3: TGTGCCAGCAGTTACTATACCGGGGCAAATGGCTACACCTTC. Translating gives CASSYYTGANGYTF.

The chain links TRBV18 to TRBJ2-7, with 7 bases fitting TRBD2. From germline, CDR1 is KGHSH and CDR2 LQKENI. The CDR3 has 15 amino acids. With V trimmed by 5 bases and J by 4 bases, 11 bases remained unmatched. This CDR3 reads CASSEKTSSLYEQYF. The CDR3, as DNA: TGTGCCAGCTCAGAAAAGACTAGCAGCTTATACGAGCAGTACTTC.

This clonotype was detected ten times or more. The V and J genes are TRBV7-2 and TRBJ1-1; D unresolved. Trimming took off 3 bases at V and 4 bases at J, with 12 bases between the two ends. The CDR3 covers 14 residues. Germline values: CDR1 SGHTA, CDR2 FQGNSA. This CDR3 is CASSFYLTVTEAFF. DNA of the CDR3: TGTGCCAGCAGCTTCTACTTAACGGTCACTGAAGCTTTCTTT.

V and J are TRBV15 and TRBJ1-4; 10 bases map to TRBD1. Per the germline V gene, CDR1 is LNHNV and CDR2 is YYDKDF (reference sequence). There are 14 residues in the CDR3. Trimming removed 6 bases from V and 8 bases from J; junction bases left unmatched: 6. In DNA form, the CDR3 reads TGTGCCACCAGTCCGGGACAGGGGTTGGAAAAACTGTTTTTT. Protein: CATSPGQGLEKLFF.

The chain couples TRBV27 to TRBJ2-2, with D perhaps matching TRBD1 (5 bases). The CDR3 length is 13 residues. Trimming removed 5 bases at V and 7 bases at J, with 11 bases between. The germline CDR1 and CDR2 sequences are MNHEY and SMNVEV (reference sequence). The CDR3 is CASSARVNGELFF. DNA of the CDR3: TGTGCCAGCAGTGCCAGGGTAAACGGGGAGCTGTTTTTT.

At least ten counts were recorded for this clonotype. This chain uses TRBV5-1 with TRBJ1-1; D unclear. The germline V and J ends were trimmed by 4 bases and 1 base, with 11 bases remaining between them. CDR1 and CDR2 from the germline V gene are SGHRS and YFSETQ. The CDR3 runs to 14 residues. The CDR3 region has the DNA TGCGCCAGCAGCATTGGAGGTCCGAACACTGAAGCTTTCTTT. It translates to CASSIGGPNTEAFF.

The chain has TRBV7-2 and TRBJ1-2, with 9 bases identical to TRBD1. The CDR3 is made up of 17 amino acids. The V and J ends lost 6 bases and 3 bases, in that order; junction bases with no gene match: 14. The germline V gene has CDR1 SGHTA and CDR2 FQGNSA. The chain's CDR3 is CASRHPGQGIRDYGYTF. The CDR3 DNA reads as TGTGCCAGCAGGCACCCGGGACAGGGAATAAGGGACTATGGCTACACCTTC. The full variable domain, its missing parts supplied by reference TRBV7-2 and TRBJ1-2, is GAGVSQSPSNKVTEKGKDVELRCDPISGHTALYWYRQSLGQGLEFLIYFQGNSAPDKSGLPSDRFSAERTGGSVSTLTIQRTQQEDSAVYLCASRHPGQGIRDYGYTFGSGTRLTVV.

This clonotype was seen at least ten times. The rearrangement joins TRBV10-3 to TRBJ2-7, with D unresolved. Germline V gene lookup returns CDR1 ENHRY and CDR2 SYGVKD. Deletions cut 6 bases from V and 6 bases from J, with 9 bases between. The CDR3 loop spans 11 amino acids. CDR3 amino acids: CAISFGGEQYF. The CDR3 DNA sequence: TGTGCCATCAGCTTCGGTGGCGAGCAGTACTTC.

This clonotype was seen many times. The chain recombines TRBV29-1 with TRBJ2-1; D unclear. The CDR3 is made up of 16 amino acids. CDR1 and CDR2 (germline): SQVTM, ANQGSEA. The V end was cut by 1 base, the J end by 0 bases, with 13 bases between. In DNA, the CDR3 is TGCAGCGTTGAAGGAACGGACGCCAGCTCCTACAATGAGCAGTTCTTC. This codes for CSVEGTDASSYNEQFF.

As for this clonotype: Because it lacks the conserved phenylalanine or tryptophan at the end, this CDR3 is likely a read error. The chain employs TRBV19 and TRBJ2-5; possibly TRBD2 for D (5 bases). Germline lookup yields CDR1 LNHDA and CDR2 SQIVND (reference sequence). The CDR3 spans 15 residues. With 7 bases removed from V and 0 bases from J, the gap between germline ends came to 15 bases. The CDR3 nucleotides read TGTGCCAGTAAGAATACGGGAAAGTACCAAGAGACCCAGTACCTC. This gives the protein CASKNTGKYQETQYL.

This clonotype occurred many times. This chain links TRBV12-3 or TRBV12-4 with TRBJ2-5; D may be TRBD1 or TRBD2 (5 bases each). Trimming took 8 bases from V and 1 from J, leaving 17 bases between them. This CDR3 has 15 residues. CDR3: CASGYERGVQETQYF. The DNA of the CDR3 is TGTGCCAGCGGGTACGAGAGGGGCGTCCAAGAGACCCAGTACTTC.